This entry concerns a single T cell receptor beta chain. Its antigen is unknown. The genes and germline here are from mouse. The read ends 1 residue shy of where the CDR3 ends; the end is completed using the germline J gene. Some clones are missing from TCRdb's copy, which holds only in-frame ones; the method was immunoSEQ multiplex PCR. The data show roughly 51,000 clones, about three quarters seen once. This sample was included in a study of tissue T cells after allogeneic stem cell transplantation. General study findings and limits: Sampling depth was limited, and the cohort was small and clinically varied. Motif-based clustering found tissue-specific repertoire signatures shared across patients, though few clones were shared. In patients and mice, blood and spleen missed much of tissue repertoire.

The CDR3 extends over 13 amino acids. V dropped 2 bases and J dropped 0 bases, with 4 bases sitting between them. Germline lookup yields CDR1 NSQYPW and CDR2 LRSPGD (reference sequence). The chain is built from TRBV1 and TRBJ1-2; D is ambiguous. Specimen: sorted cells pooled from one or two spleens. The sequence came from a pool of C57BL/6 mice in good health. The CDR3 loop reads CTCSANANSDYTF. The covered CDR3 bases are TGCACCTGCAGTGCAAACGCAAACTCCGACTACACC.